This T cell receptor (beta chain) appears in the sequencing data of a study of cytotoxic CD8 clonotypes in ibrutinib-treated CLL. This CDR3 has 16 residues. The V gene end was trimmed by 0 bases and the J gene end by 8 bases; junction bases not matched to a gene: 7. CDR1 and CDR2 from the germline V gene are MGHRA and YSYEKL. Profiled with immunoSEQ multiplex PCR; TCRdb holds only in-frame clones, not every one. The sample holds about 49,000 clones, 53% seen once. Specimen: PBMCs, collected after 12 months of ibrutinib treatment. V and J are TRBV4-1 and TRBJ2-3, with 11 bases identical to TRBD2. This sequence originates from a human donor with chronic lymphocytic leukemia. The CDR3: CASSQDQGLAGGTQYF. In nucleotides, the CDR3 is TGCGCCAGCAGCCAAGATCAGGGGCTAGCGGGAGGTACGCAGTATTTT.